This T cell receptor beta chain was sequenced for a study of CD8+ T cells in alopecia areata. Broader study findings: Shared TCR sequences were less clear between patients than in mice, possibly partly from HLA diversity. It was lesional scalp, especially alopecia totalis/universalis, that showed higher clonality than normal scalp.

Lesional scalp tissue (obtained by punch biopsy) and peripheral blood were collected from alopecia areata patients. Investigators sorted PBMCs to obtain both CD4+ and CD8+ T cells. CDR1 and CDR2 from the germline V gene are SGHTA and FQGNSA. The CDR3 has 15 residues. The V gene end was trimmed by 2 bases and the J gene end by 0 bases; junction bases not matched to a gene: 1. cDNA prepared by RNA extraction and subsequent reverse transcription served as the template for sequencing. The assay was immunoSEQ multiplex PCR, and TCRdb's table has in-frame clones only and misses some. The sample lists over 110,000 clones, about 47% occurring once. This clone ranks as medium-sized. Its target is unknown.

The sequences come from CD4+ T cells sorted from blood, collected at week 0. The rearrangement uses TRBV7-2 and TRBJ2-3; 8 bases agree with TRBD2. The receptor was derived from a human donor with alopecia areata. CDR3 sequence: CASSLLAGSTDTQYF. CDR3 sequence (DNA): TGTGCCAGCAGCTTATTAGCGGGAAGCACAGATACGCAGTATTTT. The variable domain in full, completed from reference TRBV7-2 and TRBJ2-3, reads GAGVSQSPSNKVTEKGKDVELRCDPISGHTALYWYRQSLGQGLEFLIYFQGNSAPDKSGLPSDRFSAERTGGSVSTLTIQRTQQEDSAVYLCASSLLAGSTDTQYFGPGTRLTVL.